A single TCR beta chain is shown here with its context. This sample is part of a study of shared clonotypes between healthy human individuals. CDR3 length equals 14 residues. J was trimmed by 4 bases and V by 7 bases; bases with no gene match: 7. Germline lookup yields CDR1 SGDLS and CDR2 YYNGEE. Repertoires were generated with immunoSEQ multiplex PCR, while TCRdb's copy carries only in-frame clones and drops some. The profile shows some 2 million clones, 85% to 95% of them singletons. The chain carries TRBV9 and TRBJ2-3, with 9 bases fitting TRBD2. The sequenced sample consisted of naive CD4+ T cells sorted from blood. Documented subset: CD45RA+ positively selected. The clonotype comes from a man aged 18 to 30 in good health. CDR3 bases: TGTGCCAGCGGGCGGGGGGGCCCCGCAGATACGCAGTATTTT. Protein sequence: CASGRGGPADTQYF.